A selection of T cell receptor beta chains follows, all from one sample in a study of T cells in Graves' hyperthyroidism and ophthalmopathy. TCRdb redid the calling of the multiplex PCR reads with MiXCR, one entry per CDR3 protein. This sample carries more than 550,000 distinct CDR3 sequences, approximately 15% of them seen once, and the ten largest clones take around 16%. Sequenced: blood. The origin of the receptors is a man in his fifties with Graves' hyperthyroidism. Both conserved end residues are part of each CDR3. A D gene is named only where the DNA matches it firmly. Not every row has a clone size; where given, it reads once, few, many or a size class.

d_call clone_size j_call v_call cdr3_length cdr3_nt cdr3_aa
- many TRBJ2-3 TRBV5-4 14 TGTGCCAGCAGCTTGGACAGCCTCACAGATACGCAGTATTTT CASSLDSLTDTQYF
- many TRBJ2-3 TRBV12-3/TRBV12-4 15 TGTGCCAGCAGTTTTATTACCGACAGCACAGATACGCAGTATTTT CASSFITDSTDTQYF
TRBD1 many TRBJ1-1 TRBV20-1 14 TGCAGTGCTATGGGGACAGATTTGAACACTGAAGCTTTCTTT CSAMGTDLNTEAFF
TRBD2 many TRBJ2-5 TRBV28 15 TGTGCCAGCAGTTTAATTAGCGGGAGGGTGGAGACCCAGTACTTC CASSLISGRVETQYF
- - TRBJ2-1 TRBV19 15 TGTGCCAGTAGTATCATCAGCGCAGGTAACAATGAGCAGTTCTTC CASSIISAGNNEQFF
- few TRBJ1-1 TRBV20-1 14 TGCAGTGCTAGAGATGGGGGGCGCGAGACTGAAGCTTTCTTT CSARDGGRETEAFF
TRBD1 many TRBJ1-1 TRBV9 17 TGTGCCAGCGGCAAGGGGGCACGCTACACTTCGAACACTGAAGCTTTCTTT CASGKGARYTSNTEAFF
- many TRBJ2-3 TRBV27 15 TGTGCCAGCAGTTTTTCACAGGCGAGCACAGATACGCAGTATTTT CASSFSQASTDTQYF
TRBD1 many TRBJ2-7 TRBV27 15 TGTGCCAGCAGCTTACAGGGGCTCGTTGGTTACGAGCAGTACTTC CASSLQGLVGYEQYF
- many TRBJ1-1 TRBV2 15 TGTGCCAGCAGTGAACCGGGACGGAACTCCGATGAAGCTTTCTTT CASSEPGRNSDEAFF
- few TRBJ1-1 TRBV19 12 TGTGCCAGTAGTGGTGAGAGAACTGAAGCTTTCTTT CASSGERTEAFF
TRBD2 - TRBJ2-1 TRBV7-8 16 TGTGCCAGCAGCCTGCCACGGACTAGCGGGAGTGATGAGCAGTTCTTC CASSLPRTSGSDEQFF
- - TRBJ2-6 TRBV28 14 TGTGCCAGCTATCAGGGATCTGGGGCCAACGTCCTGACTTTC CASYQGSGANVLTF
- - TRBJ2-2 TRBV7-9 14 TGTGCCAGCAGTATGGATACGAACACCGGGGAGCTGTTTTTT CASSMDTNTGELFF
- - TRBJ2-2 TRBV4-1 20 TGCGCCAGCAGCCAAGCCCCCTTAAAAACGGGAGTAGTTAACACCGGGGAGCTGTTTTTT CASSQAPLKTGVVNTGELFF
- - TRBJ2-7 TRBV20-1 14 TGCAGTGCTAGATACAGCGTTGCCCGCGGGGAGCAGTACTTC CSARYSVARGEQYF